This T cell receptor (beta chain) is drawn from a study of blood T cells in healthy people across ages. This clonotype came up many times. The antigen remains unidentified. Whole-study results and caveats: Long-lived and aged donors differed, with more naive CD4+ cells and higher diversity in the long-lived. It was not known whether donors were CMV positive (a possible confounder of expanded clonotype changes).

With each sample, at least 5.5 micrograms of total RNA were extracted. The second PCR ran roughly 7 to 12 cycles with a sample-barcoded 5' primer and J-beta primers. TCRdb called the 5' RACE reads again in MiXCR, with one record for every CDR3 protein. Among about 810,000 distinct CDR3 sequences, 30% to 45% were seen once, and the ten largest hold over 10%. The CDR3 length is 15 residues. J was trimmed by 5 bases and V by 4 bases; bases with no gene match: 5. Germline lookup yields CDR1 SGHRS and CDR2 YFSETQ. V is TRBV5-1 and J is TRBJ2-1; 11 bases match TRBD2. This clonotype originated in a young man in good health. Material for sequencing was blood. In nucleotides, the CDR3 is TGCGCCAGCAGCGCTAGCGGGGGGATGGACAATGAGCAGTTCTTC. Translated: CASSASGGMDNEQFF.